Listed here is a single TCR beta chain. TRB was amplified by touch-down multiplex PCR, primer pools A and B combined. TCRdb re-called the multiplex PCR reads; every CDR3 protein appears as one record, without DNA. This listing includes 7,000 or so distinct CDR3 sequences. Some 38,000 genome equivalents of blood DNA were amplified for TRB. The data are from a study of T cell clusters in autoimmune cytopenias. The same sample was also studied in work on T cell repertoires in aging, cancer and after chemotherapy.

The TCR sequence derives from a human donor in good health. The sequencing sample was made of peripheral blood.

The CDR3 sequence: CASSISRTVYYEQYF. The V gene is TRBV27, the J gene TRBJ2-7; TCRdb reports TRBD1, a call that lacks DNA to check it against. The V gene's germline CDR1 is MNHEY and CDR2 SMNVEV (reference sequence). The CDR3 consists of 15 residues.